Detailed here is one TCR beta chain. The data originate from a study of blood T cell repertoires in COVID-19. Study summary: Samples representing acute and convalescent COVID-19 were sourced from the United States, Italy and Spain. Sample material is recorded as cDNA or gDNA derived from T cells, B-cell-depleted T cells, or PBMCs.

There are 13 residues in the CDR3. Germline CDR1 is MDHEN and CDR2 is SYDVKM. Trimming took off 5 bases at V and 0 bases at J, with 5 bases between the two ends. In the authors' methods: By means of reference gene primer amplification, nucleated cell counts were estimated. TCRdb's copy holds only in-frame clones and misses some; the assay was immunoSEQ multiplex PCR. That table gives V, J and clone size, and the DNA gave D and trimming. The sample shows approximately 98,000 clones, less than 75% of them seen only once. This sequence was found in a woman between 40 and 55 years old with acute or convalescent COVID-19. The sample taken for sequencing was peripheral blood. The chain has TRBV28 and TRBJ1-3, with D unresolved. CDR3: CASSGFSGNTIYF. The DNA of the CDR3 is TGTGCCAGCAGTGGCTTCTCTGGAAACACCATATATTTT.